This record looks at one T cell receptor beta chain sequence and its context. The sample belongs to a study of early stage breast cancer tumors. Study information: ER+/PR+/HER2- status applied to about 70% of the 16 invasive breast tumors. Samples were sequenced at about 9.7-fold average coverage.

J lost 6 bases, V lost 3 bases, and 5 bases had no gene match. Germline V gene sequence: CDR1 SGHVS, CDR2 FQNEAQ. The CDR3 totals 15 residues. TCRdb keeps only in-frame clones here, not all; method: immunoSEQ multiplex PCR. The sample consists of 55,000 to 70,000 clones, less than 90% of them appearing once. This chain links TRBV7-8 with TRBJ2-2; TRBD2 aligns across 9 bases. Material for sequencing was blood. The TCR sequence derives from a person aged 40-50 years with breast cancer. The CDR3 DNA reads TGTGCCAGCAGCTTTAGGCGGGAGGGCGCCGGGGAGCTGTTTTTT. This sequence encodes CASSFRREGAGELFF.